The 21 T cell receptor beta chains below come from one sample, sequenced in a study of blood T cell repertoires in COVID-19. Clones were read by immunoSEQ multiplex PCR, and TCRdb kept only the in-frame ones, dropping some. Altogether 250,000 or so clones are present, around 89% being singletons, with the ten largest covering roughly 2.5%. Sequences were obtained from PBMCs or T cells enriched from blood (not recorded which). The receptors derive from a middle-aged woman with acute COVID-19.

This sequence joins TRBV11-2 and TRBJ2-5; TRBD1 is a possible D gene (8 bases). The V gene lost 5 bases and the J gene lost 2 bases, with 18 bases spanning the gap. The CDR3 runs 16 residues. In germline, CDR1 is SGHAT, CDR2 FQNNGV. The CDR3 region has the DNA TGTGCCAGCAGCCCCCGGACAGGGCGGGAGCAAGAGACCCAGTACTTC. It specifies CASSPRTGREQETQYF.

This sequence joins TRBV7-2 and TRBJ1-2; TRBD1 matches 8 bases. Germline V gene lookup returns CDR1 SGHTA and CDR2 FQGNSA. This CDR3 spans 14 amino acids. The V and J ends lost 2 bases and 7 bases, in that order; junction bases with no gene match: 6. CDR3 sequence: CASSLPRTGSGYTF. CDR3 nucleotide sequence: TGTGCCAGCAGCTTACCGCGGACAGGGAGTGGCTACACCTTC.

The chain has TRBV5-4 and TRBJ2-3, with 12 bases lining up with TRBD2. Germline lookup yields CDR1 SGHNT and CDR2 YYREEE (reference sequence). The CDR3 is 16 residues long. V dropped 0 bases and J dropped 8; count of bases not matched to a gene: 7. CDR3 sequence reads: CASSLARTSGEGTQYF. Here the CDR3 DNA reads TGTGCCAGCAGCTTGGCTAGGACTAGCGGGGAGGGTACGCAGTATTTT.

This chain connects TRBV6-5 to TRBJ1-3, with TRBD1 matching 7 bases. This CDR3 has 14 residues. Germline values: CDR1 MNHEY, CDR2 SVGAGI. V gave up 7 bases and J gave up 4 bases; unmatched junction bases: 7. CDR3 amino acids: CASNPTGVGNTIYF. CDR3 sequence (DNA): TGTGCCAGCAACCCCACAGGGGTAGGAAACACCATATATTTT.

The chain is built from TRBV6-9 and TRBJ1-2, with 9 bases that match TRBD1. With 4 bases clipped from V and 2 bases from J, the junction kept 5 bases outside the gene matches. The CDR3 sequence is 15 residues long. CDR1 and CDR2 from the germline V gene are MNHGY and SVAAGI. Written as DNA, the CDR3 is TGTGCCAGCAGTTCCTACAGGGGGCAAAACTATGGCTACACCTTC. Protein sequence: CASSSYRGQNYGYTF.

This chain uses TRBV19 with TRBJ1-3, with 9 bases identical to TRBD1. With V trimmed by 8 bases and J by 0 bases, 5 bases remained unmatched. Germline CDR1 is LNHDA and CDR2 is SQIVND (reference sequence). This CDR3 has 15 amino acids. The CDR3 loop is CASLGTGFSGNTIYF. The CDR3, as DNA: TGTGCCAGTCTGGGGACAGGGTTCTCTGGAAACACCATATATTTT.

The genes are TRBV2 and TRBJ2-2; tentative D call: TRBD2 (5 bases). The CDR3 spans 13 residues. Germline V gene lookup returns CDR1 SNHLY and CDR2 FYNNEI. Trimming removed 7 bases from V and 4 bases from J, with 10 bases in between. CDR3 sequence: CASTRDVTGELFF. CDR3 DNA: TGTGCCAGCACTCGGGATGTCACCGGGGAGCTGTTTTTT.

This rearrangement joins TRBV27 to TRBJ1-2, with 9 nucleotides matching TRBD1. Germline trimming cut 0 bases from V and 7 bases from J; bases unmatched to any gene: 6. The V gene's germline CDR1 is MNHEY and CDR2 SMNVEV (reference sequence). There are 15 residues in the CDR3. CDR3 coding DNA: TGTGCCAGCAGTTTATCGCGGGACAGGGTACGTGGCTACACCTTC. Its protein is CASSLSRDRVRGYTF.

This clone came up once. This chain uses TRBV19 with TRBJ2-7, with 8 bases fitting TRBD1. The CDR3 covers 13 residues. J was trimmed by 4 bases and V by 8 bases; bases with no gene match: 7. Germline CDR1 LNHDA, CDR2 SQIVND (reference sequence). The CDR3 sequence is CASGPGQGYEQYF. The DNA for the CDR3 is TGTGCCAGTGGTCCAGGACAGGGATACGAGCAGTACTTC.

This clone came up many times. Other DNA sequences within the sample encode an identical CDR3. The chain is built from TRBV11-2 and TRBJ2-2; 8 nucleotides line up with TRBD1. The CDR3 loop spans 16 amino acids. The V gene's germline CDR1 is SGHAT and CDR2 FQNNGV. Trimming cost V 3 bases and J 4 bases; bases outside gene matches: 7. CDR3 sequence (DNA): TGTGCCAGCAGCTTTAGGACAGGGTCGAGCACCGGGGAGCTGTTTTTT. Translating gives CASSFRTGSSTGELFF.

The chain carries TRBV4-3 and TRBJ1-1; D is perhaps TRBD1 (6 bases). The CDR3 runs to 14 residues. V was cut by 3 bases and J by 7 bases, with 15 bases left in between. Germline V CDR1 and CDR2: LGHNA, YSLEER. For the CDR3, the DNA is TGCGCCAGCAGCCACCAAGACAGGAGCCGTGAAGCTTTCTTT. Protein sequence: CASSHQDRSREAFF.

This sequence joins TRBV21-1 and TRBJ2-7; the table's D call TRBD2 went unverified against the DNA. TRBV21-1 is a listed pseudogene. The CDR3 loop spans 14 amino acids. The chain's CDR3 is CASREKSSGGLGYF. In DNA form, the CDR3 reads TGTGCCAGCAGGGAAAAGTCTAGCGGGGGCTTGGGGTACTTC.

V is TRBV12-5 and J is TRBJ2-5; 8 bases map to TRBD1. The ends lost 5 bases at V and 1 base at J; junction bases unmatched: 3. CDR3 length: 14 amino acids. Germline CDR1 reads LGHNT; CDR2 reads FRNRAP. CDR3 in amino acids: CASGKGQGQETQYF. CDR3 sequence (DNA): TGTGCTAGTGGTAAAGGACAGGGCCAAGAGACCCAGTACTTC.

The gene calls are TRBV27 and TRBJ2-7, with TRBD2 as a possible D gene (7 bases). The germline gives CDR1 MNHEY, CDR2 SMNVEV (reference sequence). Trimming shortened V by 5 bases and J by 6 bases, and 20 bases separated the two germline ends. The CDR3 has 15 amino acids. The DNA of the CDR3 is TGTGCCAGCAGTCAACACCCGGCGGGGGCCCGCGAGCAGTACTTC. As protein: CASSQHPAGAREQYF.

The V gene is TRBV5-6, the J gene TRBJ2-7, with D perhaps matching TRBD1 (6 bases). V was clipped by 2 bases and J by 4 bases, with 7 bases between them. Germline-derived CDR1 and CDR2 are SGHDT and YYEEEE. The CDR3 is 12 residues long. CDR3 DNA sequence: TGTGCCAGCAGCTTACAGGGATACGAGCAGTACGTC. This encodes CASSLQGYEQYV.

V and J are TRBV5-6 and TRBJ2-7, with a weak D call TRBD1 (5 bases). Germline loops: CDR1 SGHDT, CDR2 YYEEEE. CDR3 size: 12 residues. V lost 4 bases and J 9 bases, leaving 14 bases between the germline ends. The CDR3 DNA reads TGTGCCAGCAGCACCTTTGGGGCGACGCAGTACTTC. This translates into CASSTFGATQYF. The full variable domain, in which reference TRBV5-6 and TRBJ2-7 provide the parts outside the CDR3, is DAGVTQSPTHLIKTRGQQVTLRCSPKSGHDTVSWYQQALGQGPQFIFQYYEEEERQRGNFPDRFSGHQFPNYSSELNVNALLLGDSALYLCASSTFGATQYFGPGTRLTVT.

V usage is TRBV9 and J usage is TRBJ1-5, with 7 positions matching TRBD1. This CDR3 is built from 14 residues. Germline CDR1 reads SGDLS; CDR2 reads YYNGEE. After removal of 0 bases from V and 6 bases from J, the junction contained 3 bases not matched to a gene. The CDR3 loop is CASSVEGGAQPQHF. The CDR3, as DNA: TGTGCCAGCAGCGTAGAAGGGGGCGCTCAGCCCCAGCATTTT.

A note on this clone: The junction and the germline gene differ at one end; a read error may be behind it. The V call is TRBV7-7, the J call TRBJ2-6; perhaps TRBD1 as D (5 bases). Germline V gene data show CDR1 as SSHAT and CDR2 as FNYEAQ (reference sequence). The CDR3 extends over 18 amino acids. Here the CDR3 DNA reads TGTGCTAGCAGCAAGGGGCGGACGGCGCCCTCTGGGGCCAACGTCCTGACTTTC. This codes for CASSKGRTAPSGANVLTF.

This chain's CDR3 is CASSDMTGGEETQYF. The CDR3 DNA follows: TGTGCCAGCAGTGACATGACAGGGGGCGAAGAGACCCAGTACTTC. The gene calls are TRBV25-1 and TRBJ2-5, with TRBD1 identical over 10 bases. CDR1 is MGHDK, CDR2 SYGVNS, per germline. The CDR3 has 15 amino acids. J was trimmed by 3 bases and V by 3 bases; bases with no gene match: 4.

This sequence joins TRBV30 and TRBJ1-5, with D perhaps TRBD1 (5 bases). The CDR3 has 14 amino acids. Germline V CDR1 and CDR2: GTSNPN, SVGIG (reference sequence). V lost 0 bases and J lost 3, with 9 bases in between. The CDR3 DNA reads TGTGCCTGGAGTGTAGGGGCAGACAATCAGCCCCAGCATTTT. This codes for CAWSVGADNQPQHF.

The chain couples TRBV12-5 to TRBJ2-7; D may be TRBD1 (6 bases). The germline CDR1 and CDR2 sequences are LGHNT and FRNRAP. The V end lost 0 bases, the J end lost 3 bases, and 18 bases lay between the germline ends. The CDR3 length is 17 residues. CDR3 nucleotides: TGTGCTAGTGGTTTGGTTGGGGGCGAAAAGAGGGGCTACGAGCAGTACTTC. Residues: CASGLVGGEKRGYEQYF.